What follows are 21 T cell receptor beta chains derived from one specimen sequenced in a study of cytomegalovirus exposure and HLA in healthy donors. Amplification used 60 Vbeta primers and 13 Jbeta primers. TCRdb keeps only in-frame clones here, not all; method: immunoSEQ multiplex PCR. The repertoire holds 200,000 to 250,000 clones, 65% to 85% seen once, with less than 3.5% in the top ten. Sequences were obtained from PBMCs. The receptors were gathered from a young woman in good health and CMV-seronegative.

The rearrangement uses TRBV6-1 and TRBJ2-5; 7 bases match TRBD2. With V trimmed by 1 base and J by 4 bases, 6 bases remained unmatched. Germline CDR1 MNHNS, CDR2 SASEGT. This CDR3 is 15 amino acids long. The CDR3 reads CASSEGRGRGETQYF. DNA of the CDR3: TGTGCCAGCAGTGAAGGAAGAGGGAGGGGAGAGACCCAGTACTTC.

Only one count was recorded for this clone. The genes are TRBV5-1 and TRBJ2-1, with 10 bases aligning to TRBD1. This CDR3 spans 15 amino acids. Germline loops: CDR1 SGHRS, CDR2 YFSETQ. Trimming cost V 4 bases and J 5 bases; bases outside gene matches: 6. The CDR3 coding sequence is TGCGCCAGCAGCCCCGGACAGGGGGTGAACAATGAGCAGTTCTTC. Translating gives CASSPGQGVNNEQFF. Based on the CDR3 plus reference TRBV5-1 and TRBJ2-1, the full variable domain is KAGVTQTPRYLIKTRGQQVTLSCSPISGHRSVSWYQQTPGQGLQFLFEYFSETQRNKGNFPGRFSGRQFSNSRSEMNVSTLELGDSALYLCASSPGQGVNNEQFFGPGTRLTVL.

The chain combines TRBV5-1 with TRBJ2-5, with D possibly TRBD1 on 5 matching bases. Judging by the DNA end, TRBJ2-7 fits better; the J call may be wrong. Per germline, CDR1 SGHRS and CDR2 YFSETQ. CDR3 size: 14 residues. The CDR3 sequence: CASSLWGFSYEQYF. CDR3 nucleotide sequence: TGCGCCAGCAGCTTGTGGGGCTTTTCCTACGAGCAGTACTTC.

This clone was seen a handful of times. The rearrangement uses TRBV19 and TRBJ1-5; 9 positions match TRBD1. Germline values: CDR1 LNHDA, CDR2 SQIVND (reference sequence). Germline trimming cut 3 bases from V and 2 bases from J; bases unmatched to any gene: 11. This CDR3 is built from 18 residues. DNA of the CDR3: TGTGCCAGTAGTATCGCTCTCACAGGGGGCTCGGGCAATCAGCCCCAGCATTTT. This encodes CASSIALTGGSGNQPQHF.

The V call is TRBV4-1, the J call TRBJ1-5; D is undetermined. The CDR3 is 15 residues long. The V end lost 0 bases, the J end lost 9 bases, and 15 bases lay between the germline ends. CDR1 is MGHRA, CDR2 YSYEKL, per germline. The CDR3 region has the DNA TGCGCCAGCAGCCAAGATGTCGGTAATAGTCGGCCCCAGCATTTT. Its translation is CASSQDVGNSRPQHF.

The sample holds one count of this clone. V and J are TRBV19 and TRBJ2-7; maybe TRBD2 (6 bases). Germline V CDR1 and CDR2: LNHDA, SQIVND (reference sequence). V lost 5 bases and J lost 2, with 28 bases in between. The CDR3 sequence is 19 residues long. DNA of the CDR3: TGTGCCAGTAGTTCCCAGAGGCTAGCGCCGCGAAGTTCAACCTACGAGCAGTACTTC. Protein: CASSSQRLAPRSSTYEQYF.

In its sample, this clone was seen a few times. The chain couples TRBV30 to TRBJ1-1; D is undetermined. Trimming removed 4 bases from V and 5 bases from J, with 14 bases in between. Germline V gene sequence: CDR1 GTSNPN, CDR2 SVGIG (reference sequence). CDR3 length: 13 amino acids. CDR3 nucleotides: TGTGCCTGGAACGGAGTAAGCCTGACTGAAGCTTTCTTT. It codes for CAWNGVSLTEAFF.

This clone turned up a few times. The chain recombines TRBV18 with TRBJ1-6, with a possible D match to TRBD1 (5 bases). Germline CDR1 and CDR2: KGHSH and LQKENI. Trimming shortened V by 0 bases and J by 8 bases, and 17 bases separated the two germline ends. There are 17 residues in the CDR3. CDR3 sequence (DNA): TGTGCCAGCTCACCACCGGGAAGTGCAGGGTATGATTCACCCCTCCACTTT. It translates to CASSPPGSAGYDSPLHF.

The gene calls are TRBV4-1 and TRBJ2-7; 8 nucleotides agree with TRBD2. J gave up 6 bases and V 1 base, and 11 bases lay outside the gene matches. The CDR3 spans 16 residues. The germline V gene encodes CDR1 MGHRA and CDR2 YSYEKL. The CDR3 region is CASSQAPAGAPGEQYF. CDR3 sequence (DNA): TGCGCCAGCAGCCAAGCCCCAGCGGGGGCCCCCGGCGAGCAGTACTTC.

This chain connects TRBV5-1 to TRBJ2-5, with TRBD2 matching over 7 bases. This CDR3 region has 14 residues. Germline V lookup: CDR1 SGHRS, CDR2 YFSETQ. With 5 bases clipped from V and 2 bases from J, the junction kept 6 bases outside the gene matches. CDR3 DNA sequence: TGCGCCAGCAGTCAGCGGGACTCACAAGAGACCCAGTACTTC. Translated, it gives CASSQRDSQETQYF. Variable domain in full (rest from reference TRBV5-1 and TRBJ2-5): KAGVTQTPRYLIKTRGQQVTLSCSPISGHRSVSWYQQTPGQGLQFLFEYFSETQRNKGNFPGRFSGRQFSNSRSEMNVSTLELGDSALYLCASSQRDSQETQYFGPGTRLLVL.

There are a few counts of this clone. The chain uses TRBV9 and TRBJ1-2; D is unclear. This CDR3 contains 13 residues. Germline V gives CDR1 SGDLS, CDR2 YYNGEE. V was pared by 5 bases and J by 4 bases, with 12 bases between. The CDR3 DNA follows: TGTGCCAGCAGTCTGACTGAGACCTATGGCTACACCTTC. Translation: CASSLTETYGYTF.

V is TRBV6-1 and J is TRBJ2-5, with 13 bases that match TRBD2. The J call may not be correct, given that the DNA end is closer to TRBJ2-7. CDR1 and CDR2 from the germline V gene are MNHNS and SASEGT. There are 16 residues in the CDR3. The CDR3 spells CASSEYVGLAGNEQYF. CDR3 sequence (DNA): TGTGCCAGCAGTGAATATGTGGGACTAGCGGGGAACGAGCAGTACTTC.

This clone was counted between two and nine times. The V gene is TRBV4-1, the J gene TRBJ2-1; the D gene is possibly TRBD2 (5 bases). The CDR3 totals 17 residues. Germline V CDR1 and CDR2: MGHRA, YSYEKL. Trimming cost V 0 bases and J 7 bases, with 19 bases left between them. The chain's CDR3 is CASSQDGGFARMNEQFF. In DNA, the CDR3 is TGCGCCAGCAGCCAAGATGGCGGGTTCGCGAGAATGAATGAGCAGTTCTTC.

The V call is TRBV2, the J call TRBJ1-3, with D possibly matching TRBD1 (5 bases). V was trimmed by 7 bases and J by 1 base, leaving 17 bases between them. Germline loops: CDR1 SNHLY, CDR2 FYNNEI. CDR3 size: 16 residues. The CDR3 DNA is TGTGCCAGCACTAGCGCAGGGACCCCTTCTGGAAACACCATATATTTT. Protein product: CASTSAGTPSGNTIYF.

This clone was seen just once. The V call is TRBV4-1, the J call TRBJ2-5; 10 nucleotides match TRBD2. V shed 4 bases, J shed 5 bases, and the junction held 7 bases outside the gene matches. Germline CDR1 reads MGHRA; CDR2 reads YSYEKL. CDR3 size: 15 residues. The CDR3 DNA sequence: TGCGCCAGCAGCCGAGAGCGGGGGGGCCGGGAGACCCAGTACTTC. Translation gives CASSRERGGRETQYF.

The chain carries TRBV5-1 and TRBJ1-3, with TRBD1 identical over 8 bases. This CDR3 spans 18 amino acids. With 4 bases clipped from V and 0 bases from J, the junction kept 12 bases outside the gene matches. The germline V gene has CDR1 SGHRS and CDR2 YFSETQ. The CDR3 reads CASSLMTGAAYSGNTIYF. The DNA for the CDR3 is TGCGCCAGCAGCCTGATGACAGGGGCCGCATACTCTGGAAACACCATATATTTT. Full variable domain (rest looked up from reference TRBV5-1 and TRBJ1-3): KAGVTQTPRYLIKTRGQQVTLSCSPISGHRSVSWYQQTPGQGLQFLFEYFSETQRNKGNFPGRFSGRQFSNSRSEMNVSTLELGDSALYLCASSLMTGAAYSGNTIYFGEGSWLTVV.

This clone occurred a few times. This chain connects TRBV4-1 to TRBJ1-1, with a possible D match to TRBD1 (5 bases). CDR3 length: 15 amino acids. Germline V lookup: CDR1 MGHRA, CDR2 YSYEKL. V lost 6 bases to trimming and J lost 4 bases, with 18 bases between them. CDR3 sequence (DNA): TGCGCCAGCAGAAAAGGTACGGCGGGGGGCACTGAAGCTTTCTTT. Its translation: CASRKGTAGGTEAFF.

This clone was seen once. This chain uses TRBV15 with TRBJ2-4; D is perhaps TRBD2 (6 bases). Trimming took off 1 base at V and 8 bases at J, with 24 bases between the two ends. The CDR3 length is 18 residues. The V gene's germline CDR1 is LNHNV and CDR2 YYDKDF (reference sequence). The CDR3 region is CATSRVRLVEGERDIQYF. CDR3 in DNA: TGTGCCACCAGCAGAGTTCGACTAGTCGAAGGGGAAAGAGACATTCAGTACTTC.

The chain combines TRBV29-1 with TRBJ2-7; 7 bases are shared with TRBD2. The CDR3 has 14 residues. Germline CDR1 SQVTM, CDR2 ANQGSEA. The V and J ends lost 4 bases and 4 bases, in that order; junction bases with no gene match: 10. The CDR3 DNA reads TGCAGCGTTGGACCCGCCGGGGGGATATACGAGCAGTACTTC. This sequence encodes CSVGPAGGIYEQYF.

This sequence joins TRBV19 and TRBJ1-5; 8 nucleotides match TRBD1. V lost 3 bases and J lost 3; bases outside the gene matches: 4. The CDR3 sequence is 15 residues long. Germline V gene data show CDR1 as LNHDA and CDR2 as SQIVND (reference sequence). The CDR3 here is CASSIGTGPNQPQHF. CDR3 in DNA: TGTGCCAGTAGTATTGGGACAGGTCCCAATCAGCCCCAGCATTTT.

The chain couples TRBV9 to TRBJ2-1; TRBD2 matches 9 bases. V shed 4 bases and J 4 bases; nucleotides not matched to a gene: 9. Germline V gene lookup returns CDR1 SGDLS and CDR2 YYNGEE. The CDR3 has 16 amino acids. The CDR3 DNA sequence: TGTGCCAGCAGCCCCCGACTAGCGGTCATTTACAATGAGCAGTTCTTC. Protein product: CASSPRLAVIYNEQFF.